This TCR beta chain comes out of a study of T cells in Graves' hyperthyroidism and ophthalmopathy. Study summary: The blood sample was taken at first diagnosis, before treatment began.

Notes on this clonotype: Its antigen is not identified.

Overall study results and limits: Ophthalmopathy got predicted by the model a median approximately 6.3 months before its onset.

Amplification targeted TCR beta CDR3 regions from RNA transcripts. The HTBI primer set drove a first-round RT-PCR of the TCR CDR3. MiXCR, run by TCRdb on the multiplex PCR reads, gives a single entry per CDR3 protein. The sample has more than 55,000 distinct CDR3 sequences, approximately 50% seen once; the top ten hold 2.5% to 3.5%. Active moderate-to-severe ophthalmopathy, Clinical Activity Score at least 3, NOSPECS at least 4, under 3 months' duration. Researchers barred patients who had uncontrolled infection, other autoimmune disease, pregnancy or lactation. Germline CDR1 reads DFQATT; CDR2 reads SNEGSKA (reference sequence). CDR3 size: 16 residues. V dropped 6 bases and J dropped 1; count of bases not matched to a gene: 12.

The chain employs TRBV20-1 and TRBJ1-5, with 7 bases identical to TRBD1. Sequencing was performed on blood. This TCR came from a woman aged 60-70 years with Graves' ophthalmopathy. The CDR3 protein is CSAKDPTGSSNQPQHF. CDR3 sequence (DNA): TGCAGTGCCAAAGATCCGACAGGGTCAAGCAATCAGCCCCAGCATTTT.